These 16 T cell receptor beta chains originate from one sample sequenced in a study of blood T cell repertoires in COVID-19. Sequencing used immunoSEQ multiplex PCR; TCRdb keeps in-frame clones, though not all of them. This repertoire shows 110,000 or so clones, more than 75% found once; its top ten account for approximately 3.6%. Sample: peripheral blood. These TCRs come from a middle-aged man with acute or convalescent COVID-19.

V and J are TRBV11-2 and TRBJ2-7; D perhaps matches TRBD2 (7 bases). The germline V gene has CDR1 SGHAT and CDR2 FQNNGV. The CDR3 is 15 residues long. Trimming pared 1 base from V and 3 bases from J, leaving 13 bases between. CDR3 DNA sequence: TGTGCCAGCAGCTTAGTGGGGGGGGACAACTACGAGCAGTACTTC. This sequence encodes CASSLVGGDNYEQYF.

V and J are TRBV29-1 and TRBJ2-2, with D perhaps matching TRBD2 (5 bases). Trimming stripped 4 bases from V and 7 bases from J, with 7 bases between. Germline V gives CDR1 SQVTM, CDR2 ANQGSEA. The CDR3 spans 11 residues. CDR3 nucleotide sequence: TGCAGCGTTGTGGCGGGCGGGGAGCTGTTTTTT. It is translated as CSVVAGGELFF.

The J gene is TRBJ1-6, the V gene TRBV14, with D possibly matching TRBD1 (6 bases). Germline V CDR1 and CDR2: SGHDN, FVKESK. V lost 1 base, J lost 9 bases, and 13 bases lay in between. The CDR3 is 15 residues long. CDR3 in DNA: TGTGCCAGCAGCCAAGGAGGGACATACACTTCACCCCTCCACTTT. Protein sequence: CASSQGGTYTSPLHF.

V is TRBV4-1 and J is TRBJ1-1, with 7 bases aligning to TRBD1. The CDR3 contains 14 residues. In germline, CDR1 is MGHRA, CDR2 YSYEKL. V lost 4 bases to trimming and J lost 0 bases; unmatched junction nucleotides: 2. CDR3 sequence (DNA): TGCGCCAGCAGCCCGGGACAGTTGAACACTGAAGCTTTCTTT. Protein product: CASSPGQLNTEAFF.

This clone was detected only a few times. V and J are TRBV6-1 and TRBJ2-7; 8 bases align to TRBD1. CDR3 length: 16 amino acids. Germline V CDR1 and CDR2: MNHNS, SASEGT. The V and J ends lost 2 bases and 3 bases, in that order; junction bases with no gene match: 9. In DNA, the CDR3 is TGTGCCAGCAGTGAACAATACGGACAGGGTAACTACGAGCAGTACTTC. Translating it yields CASSEQYGQGNYEQYF.

The chain employs TRBV7-9 and TRBJ2-7, with TRBD2 identical over 11 bases. From germline, CDR1 is SEHNR and CDR2 FQNEAQ (reference sequence). With 5 bases clipped from V and 3 bases from J, the junction kept 3 bases outside the gene matches. The CDR3 consists of 14 residues. This chain's CDR3 is CASSHGTSGYEQYF. In nucleotides, the CDR3 is TGTGCCAGCAGCCACGGGACTAGCGGCTACGAGCAGTACTTC.

The chain joins TRBV5-1 to TRBJ1-6, with D tentatively TRBD1 (5 bases). The CDR3 has 18 amino acids. The germline gives CDR1 SGHRS, CDR2 YFSETQ. Trimming shortened V by 0 bases and J by 2 bases, and 15 bases separated the two germline ends. The CDR3 protein is CASSLEGRGGTYNSPLHF. Here the CDR3 DNA reads TGCGCCAGCAGCTTGGAGGGGCGGGGGGGGACCTATAATTCACCCCTCCACTTT.

V usage is TRBV7-2 and J usage is TRBJ1-2; 8 bases agree with TRBD1. Germline assignment: CDR1 SGHTA and CDR2 FQGNSA. Trimming cost V 4 bases and J 5 bases; bases outside gene matches: 6. The CDR3 length is 14 residues. The CDR3 loop is CASSSSGTGYGYTF. In DNA, the CDR3 is TGTGCCAGCAGCTCGTCTGGGACAGGTTATGGCTACACCTTC.

The chain is built from TRBV2 and TRBJ1-6, with D perhaps matching TRBD1 (6 bases). Looked up from germline, CDR1 is SNHLY and CDR2 is FYNNEI. The length of the CDR3 is 14 residues. Trimming pared 6 bases from V and 13 bases from J, leaving 19 bases between. CDR3 sequence (DNA): TGTGCCAGCAGGTGGGGGGGGGCCCTGGGTCCCCTCCACTTT. Translation gives CASRWGGALGPLHF.

J is TRBJ2-6 and V is TRBV12-3 or TRBV12-4, with D unresolved. Trimming shortened V by 7 bases and J by 2 bases, and 3 bases separated the two germline ends. The CDR3 consists of 12 residues. CDR3 bases: TGTGCCAGCAAGCCTGGGGCCAACGTCCTGACTTTC. Translated, it gives CASKPGANVLTF.

This clone was counted once. V gene TRBV24-1 combines with J gene TRBJ1-4; 7 positions match TRBD1. This CDR3 is built from 16 residues. CDR1 and CDR2 from the germline V gene are KGHDR and SFDVKD. With V trimmed by 4 bases and J by 5 bases, 9 bases remained unmatched. CDR3 sequence reads: CATSEPTGLENEKLFF. The CDR3 DNA is TGTGCCACCAGTGAGCCGACAGGGTTAGAGAATGAAAAACTGTTTTTT.

The genes are TRBV2 and TRBJ1-5; D unclear. The CDR3 has 15 amino acids. CDR1 and CDR2 (germline): SNHLY, FYNNEI. V lost 4 bases and J 3 bases, leaving 13 bases between the germline ends. The CDR3 region is CASSVDGEDNQPQHF. CDR3 DNA: TGTGCCAGCAGTGTAGATGGTGAGGACAATCAGCCCCAGCATTTT.

The chain joins TRBV7-2 to TRBJ1-6; no definite D call. V was shortened by 4 bases and J by 3 bases, with 7 bases between the two germline ends. The CDR3 runs to 14 residues. The germline gives CDR1 SGHTA, CDR2 FQGNSA. The CDR3 nucleotides are TGTGCCAGCAGCTCGGAGTTCTATAATTCACCCCTCCACTTT. The encoded protein is CASSSEFYNSPLHF.

The chain carries TRBV7-7 and TRBJ2-1; D might be TRBD2 (5 bases). CDR3 length: 13 amino acids. Germline V gene lookup returns CDR1 SSHAT and CDR2 FNYEAQ (reference sequence). Trimming pared 5 bases from V and 5 bases from J, leaving 10 bases between. The CDR3: CASSITGNNEQFF. CDR3 in DNA: TGTGCCAGCAGCATAACGGGGAACAATGAGCAGTTCTTC. Complete variable domain (other parts from reference TRBV7-7 and TRBJ2-1): GAGVSQSPRYKVTKRGQDVTLRCDPISSHATLYWYQQALGQGPEFLTYFNYEAQPDKSGLPSDRFSAERPEGSISTLTIQRTEQRDSAMYRCASSITGNNEQFFGPGTRLTVL.

This clone was found once. This chain joins TRBV5-8 and TRBJ2-1, with D possibly matching TRBD1 (5 bases). Deletions cut 3 bases from V and 0 bases from J, with 13 bases between. Germline V gives CDR1 SGHTS, CDR2 YDEGEE. The CDR3 contains 16 residues. The CDR3 DNA sequence: TGTGCCAGCAGCTCATGGACACAGAGCTCCTACAATGAGCAGTTCTTC. Its protein is CASSSWTQSSYNEQFF.

The chain has TRBV28 and TRBJ1-1; tentative D call: TRBD1 (6 bases). Germline V gene lookup returns CDR1 MDHEN and CDR2 SYDVKM. V lost 4 bases to trimming and J lost 6 bases, with 15 bases between them. The CDR3 is 14 residues long. This CDR3 reads CASSSQGQPAEAFF. The CDR3 coding sequence is TGTGCCAGCAGTTCACAGGGTCAACCCGCTGAAGCTTTCTTT.